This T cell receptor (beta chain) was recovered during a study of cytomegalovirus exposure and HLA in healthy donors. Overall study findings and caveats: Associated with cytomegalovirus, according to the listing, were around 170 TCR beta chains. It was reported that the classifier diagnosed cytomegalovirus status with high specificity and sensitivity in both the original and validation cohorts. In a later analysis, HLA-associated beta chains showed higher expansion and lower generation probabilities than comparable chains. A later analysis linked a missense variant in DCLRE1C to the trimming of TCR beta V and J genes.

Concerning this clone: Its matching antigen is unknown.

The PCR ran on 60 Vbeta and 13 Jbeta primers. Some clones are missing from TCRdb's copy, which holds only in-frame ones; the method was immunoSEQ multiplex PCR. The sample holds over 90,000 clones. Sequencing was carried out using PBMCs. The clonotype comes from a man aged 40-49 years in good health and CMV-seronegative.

This CDR3 reads CASSTRTSDSYEQYF. The CDR3 nucleotides read TGTGCCAGTAGTACTAGGACTAGCGACTCCTACGAGCAGTACTTC. This rearrangement joins TRBV19 to TRBJ2-7; 9 nucleotides agree with TRBD2. J gave up 0 bases and V 4 bases, and 4 bases lay outside the gene matches. The length of the CDR3 is 15 residues. Germline-derived CDR1 and CDR2 are LNHDA and SQIVND (reference sequence).